The clone carrying this T cell receptor (beta chain) was picked up many times. The data stem from a study of T cells in Graves' hyperthyroidism and ophthalmopathy. Study-wide context: The authors collected peripheral blood at initial diagnosis, before any treatment.

TCR beta CDR3 sequences were amplified from RNA transcripts. The primer set for the first-round RT-PCR of the TCR CDR3 was HTBI. MiXCR, applied by TCRdb to the multiplex PCR reads, yields one record per CDR3 protein. In the table there are about 720,000 distinct CDR3 sequences, around 15% of which are singletons. Looked up from germline, CDR1 is DFQATT and CDR2 is SNEGSKA (reference sequence). This CDR3 comprises 15 residues. The germline V and J ends were trimmed by 3 bases and 4 bases, with 17 bases remaining between them. The V call is TRBV20-1, the J call TRBJ2-3; the D is unclear. This clonotype was sampled from a man between 18 and 35 years old with Graves' hyperthyroidism. Material for sequencing was blood. The CDR3 DNA reads TGCAGTGCTAGCTTTAGGGTGGAAGTTGCAGATACGCAGTATTTT. Its translation is CSASFRVEVADTQYF.